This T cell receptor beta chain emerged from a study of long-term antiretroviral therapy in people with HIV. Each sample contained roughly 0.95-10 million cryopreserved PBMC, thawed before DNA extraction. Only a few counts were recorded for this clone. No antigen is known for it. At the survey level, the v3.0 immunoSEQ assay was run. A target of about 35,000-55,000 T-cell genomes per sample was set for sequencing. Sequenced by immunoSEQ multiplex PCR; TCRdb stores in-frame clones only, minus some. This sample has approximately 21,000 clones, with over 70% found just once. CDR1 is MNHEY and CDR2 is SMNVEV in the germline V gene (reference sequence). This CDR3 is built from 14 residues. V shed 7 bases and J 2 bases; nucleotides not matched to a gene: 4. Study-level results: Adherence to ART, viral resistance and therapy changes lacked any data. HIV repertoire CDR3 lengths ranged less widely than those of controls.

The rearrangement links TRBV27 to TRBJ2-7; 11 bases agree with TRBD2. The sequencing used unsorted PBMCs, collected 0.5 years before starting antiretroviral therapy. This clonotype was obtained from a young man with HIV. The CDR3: CASTGTSGTYEQYF. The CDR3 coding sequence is TGTGCCAGCACCGGGACTAGCGGCACCTACGAGCAGTACTTC.